Sequencing of this T cell receptor beta chain was carried out in a study of blood T cell repertoires in COVID-19. Study at large: Acute and convalescent COVID-19 samples came from the United States, Italy and Spain. T cells, B-cell-depleted T cells, or PBMCs provided the cDNA or gDNA that served as material.

Authors' data handling: Using reference gene primer amplification, nucleated cell counts were estimated. Clones were sequenced by immunoSEQ multiplex PCR, and TCRdb holds only the in-frame ones, with some missing. Clone size and the V and J calls come from that table; the DNA yielded D and trimming. This table holds roughly 250,000 clones, about 90% found once. Across over 20 US areas, participants ranged in age from 18 to 89 years. This CDR3 comprises 15 residues. Germline V gene lookup returns CDR1 LGHNA and CDR2 YSLEER. V was pared by 0 bases and J by 7 bases, with 3 bases of the junction left unmatched.

This sequence joins TRBV4-3 and TRBJ1-2; the match to TRBD1 covers 12 bases. The sequenced sample consisted of PBMCs or T cells enriched from blood (not recorded which). The source is a woman aged 18 to 35 who had recovered from COVID-19. The CDR3 sequence: CASSQEGQGAGGYTF. The DNA for the CDR3 is TGCGCCAGCAGCCAAGAGGGACAGGGGGCTGGTGGCTACACCTTC.